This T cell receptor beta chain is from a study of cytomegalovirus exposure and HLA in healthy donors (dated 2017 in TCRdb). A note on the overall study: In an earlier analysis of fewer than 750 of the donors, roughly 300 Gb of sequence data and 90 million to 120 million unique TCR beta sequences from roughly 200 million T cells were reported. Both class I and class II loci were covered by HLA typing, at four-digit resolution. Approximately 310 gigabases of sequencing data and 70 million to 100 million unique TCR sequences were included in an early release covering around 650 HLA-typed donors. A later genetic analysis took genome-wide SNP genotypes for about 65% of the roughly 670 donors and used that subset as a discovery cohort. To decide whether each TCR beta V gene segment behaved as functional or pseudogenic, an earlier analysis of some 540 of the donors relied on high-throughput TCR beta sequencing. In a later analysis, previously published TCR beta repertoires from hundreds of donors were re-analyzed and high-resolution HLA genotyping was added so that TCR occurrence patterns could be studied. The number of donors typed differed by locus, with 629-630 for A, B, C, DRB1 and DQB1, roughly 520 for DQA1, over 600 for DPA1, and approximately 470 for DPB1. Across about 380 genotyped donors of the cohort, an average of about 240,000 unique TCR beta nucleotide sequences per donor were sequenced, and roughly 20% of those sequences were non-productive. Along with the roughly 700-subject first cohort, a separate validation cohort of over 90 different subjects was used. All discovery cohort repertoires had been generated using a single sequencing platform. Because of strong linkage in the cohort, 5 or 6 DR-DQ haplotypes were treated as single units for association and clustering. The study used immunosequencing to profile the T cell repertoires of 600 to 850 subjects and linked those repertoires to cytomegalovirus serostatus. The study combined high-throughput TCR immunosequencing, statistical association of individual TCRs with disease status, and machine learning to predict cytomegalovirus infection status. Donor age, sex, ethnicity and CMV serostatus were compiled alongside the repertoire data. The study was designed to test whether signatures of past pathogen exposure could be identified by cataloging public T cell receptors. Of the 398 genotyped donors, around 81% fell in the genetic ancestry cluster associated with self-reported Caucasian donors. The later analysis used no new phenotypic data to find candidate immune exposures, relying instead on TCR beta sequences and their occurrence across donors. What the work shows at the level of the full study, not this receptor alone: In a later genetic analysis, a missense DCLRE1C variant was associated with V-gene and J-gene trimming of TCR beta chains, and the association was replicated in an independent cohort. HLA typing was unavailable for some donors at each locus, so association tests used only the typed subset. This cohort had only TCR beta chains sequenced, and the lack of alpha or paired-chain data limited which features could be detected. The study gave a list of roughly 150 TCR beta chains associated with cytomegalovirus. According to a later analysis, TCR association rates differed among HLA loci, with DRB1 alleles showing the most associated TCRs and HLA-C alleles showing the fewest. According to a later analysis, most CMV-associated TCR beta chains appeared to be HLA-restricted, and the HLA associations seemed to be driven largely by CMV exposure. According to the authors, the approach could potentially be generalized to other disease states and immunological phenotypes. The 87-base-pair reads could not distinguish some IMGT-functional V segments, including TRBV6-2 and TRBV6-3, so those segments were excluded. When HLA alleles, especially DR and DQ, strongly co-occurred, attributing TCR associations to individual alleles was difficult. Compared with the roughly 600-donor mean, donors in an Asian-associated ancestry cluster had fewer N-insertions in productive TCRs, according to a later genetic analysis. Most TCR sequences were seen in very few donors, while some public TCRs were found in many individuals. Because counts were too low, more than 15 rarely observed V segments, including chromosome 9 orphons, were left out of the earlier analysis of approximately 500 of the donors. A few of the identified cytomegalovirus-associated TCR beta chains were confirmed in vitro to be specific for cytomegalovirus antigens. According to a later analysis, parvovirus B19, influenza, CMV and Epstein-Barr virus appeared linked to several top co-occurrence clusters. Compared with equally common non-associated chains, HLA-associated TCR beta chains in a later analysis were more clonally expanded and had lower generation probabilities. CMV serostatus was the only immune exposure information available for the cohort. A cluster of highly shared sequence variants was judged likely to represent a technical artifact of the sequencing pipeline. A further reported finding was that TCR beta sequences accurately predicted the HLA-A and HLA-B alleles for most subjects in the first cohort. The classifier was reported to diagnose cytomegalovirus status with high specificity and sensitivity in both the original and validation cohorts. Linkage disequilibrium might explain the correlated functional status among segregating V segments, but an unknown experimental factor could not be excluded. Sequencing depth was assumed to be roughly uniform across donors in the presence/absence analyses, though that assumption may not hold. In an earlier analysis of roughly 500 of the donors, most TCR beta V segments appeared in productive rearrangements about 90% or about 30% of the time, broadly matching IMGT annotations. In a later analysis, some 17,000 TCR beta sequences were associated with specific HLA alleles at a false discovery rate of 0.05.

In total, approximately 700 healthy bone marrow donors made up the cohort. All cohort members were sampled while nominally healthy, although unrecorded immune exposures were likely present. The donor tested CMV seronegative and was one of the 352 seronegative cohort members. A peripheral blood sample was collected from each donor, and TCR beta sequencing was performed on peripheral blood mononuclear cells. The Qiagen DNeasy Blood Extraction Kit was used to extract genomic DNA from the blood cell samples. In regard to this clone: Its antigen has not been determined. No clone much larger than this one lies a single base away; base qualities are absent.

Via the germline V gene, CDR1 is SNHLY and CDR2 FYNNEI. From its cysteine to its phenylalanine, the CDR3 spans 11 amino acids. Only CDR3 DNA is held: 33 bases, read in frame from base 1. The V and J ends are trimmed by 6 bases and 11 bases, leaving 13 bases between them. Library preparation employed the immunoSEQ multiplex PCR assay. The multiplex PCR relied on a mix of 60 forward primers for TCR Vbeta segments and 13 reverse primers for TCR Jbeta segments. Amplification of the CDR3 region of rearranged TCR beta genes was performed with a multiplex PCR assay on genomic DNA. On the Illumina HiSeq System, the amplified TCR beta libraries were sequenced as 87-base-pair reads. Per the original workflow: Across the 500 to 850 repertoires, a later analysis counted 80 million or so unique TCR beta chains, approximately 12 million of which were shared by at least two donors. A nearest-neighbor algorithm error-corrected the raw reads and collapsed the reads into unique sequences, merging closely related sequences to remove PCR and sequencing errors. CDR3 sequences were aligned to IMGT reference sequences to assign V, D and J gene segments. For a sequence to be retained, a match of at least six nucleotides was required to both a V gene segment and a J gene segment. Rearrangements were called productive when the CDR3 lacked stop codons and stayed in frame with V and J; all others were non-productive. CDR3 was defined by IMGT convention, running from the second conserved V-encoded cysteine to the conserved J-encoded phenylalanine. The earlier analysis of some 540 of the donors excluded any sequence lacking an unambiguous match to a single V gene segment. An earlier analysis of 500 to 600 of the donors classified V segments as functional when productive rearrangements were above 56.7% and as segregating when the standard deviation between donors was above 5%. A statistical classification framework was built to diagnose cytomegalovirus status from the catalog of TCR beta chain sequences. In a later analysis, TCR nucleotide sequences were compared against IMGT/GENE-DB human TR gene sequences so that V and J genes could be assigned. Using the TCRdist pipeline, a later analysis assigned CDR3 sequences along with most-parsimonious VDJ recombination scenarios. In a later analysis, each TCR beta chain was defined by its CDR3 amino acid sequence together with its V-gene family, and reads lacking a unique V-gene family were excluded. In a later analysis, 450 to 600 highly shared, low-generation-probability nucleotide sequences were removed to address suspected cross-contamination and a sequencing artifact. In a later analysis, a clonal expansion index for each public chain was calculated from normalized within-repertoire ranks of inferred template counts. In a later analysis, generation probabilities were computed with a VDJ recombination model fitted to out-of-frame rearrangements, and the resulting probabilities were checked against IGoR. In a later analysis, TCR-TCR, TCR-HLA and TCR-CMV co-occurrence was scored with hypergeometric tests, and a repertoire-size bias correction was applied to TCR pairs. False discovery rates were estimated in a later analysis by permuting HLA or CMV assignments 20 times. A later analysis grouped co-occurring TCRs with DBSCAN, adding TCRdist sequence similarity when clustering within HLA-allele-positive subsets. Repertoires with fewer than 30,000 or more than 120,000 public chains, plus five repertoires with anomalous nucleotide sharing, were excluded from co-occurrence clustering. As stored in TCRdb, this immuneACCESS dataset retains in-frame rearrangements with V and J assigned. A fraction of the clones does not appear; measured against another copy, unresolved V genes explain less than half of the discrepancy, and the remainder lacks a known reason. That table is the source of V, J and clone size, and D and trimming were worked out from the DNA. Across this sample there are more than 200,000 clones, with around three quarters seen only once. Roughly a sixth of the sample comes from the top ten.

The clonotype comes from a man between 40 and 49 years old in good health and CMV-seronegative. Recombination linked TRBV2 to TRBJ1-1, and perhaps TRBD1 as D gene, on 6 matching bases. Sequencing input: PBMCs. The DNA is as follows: TGTGCCAGCAGATCGACAGGAGCGGCTTTCTTT. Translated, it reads CASRSTGAAFF.